The 10 T cell receptor beta chains presented below share a single source sample, sequenced in a study of TIL therapy for anti-PD-1-resistant metastatic lung cancer. The libraries were made with immunoSEQ v3. This table comes from immunoSEQ multiplex PCR, and its TCRdb copy is limited to in-frame clones, with some not included. Among about 60,000 clones listed, around nine tenths were seen once. Time point described: pre-treatment sample, taken before nivolumab and TIL therapy. Source: blood, taken at baseline. The receptors derive from a person between 25 and 80 years old with non-small cell lung cancer.

This chain connects TRBV6-1 to TRBJ2-7; the match to TRBD1 covers 8 bases. Trimming cost V 3 bases and J 6 bases; bases outside gene matches: 4. Germline assignment: CDR1 MNHNS and CDR2 SASEGT. This CDR3 contains 13 residues. CDR3: CASSDRGLAEQYF. The CDR3 DNA is TGTGCCAGCAGTGACAGGGGGCTTGCCGAGCAGTACTTC.

V gene TRBV5-1 combines with J gene TRBJ2-1; TRBD2 matches at 9 bases. The CDR3 has 17 amino acids. Germline-derived CDR1 and CDR2 are SGHRS and YFSETQ. Losses at the gene ends were 3 bases for V and 2 bases for J; bases not matched to a gene: 9. The CDR3 region is CASSSGLSGSAYNEQFF. The CDR3 DNA sequence: TGCGCCAGCAGCTCGGGGCTTAGCGGGAGCGCCTACAATGAGCAGTTCTTC.

The chain links TRBV6-4 to TRBJ1-2; D is ambiguous. Trimming removed 9 bases at V and 0 bases at J, with 14 bases between. The CDR3 is made up of 14 amino acids. Germline CDR1 reads MRHNA; CDR2 reads SNTAGT. For the CDR3, the DNA is TGTGCCAGGAAATCACTACAACCTAACTATGGCTACACCTTC. Its translation: CARKSLQPNYGYTF.

Points on this clone: The limits of the CDR3 on the DNA are not certain, so only TCRdb's listed CDR3 is given. This chain connects TRBV23-1 to TRBJ1-3; TRBD1, the table's D call, lacks a check against the DNA. TRBV23-1 is designated an ORF whose function remains uncertain. The CDR3 is 17 amino acids long, termini counted. CDR3 loop: CASSQCLPRALETPYIF.

The chain is built from TRBV11-2 and TRBJ2-1; 13 bases are a match to TRBD2. Germline V gene data show CDR1 as SGHAT and CDR2 as FQNNGV. This CDR3 has 13 amino acids. V was pared by 4 bases and J by 15 bases, with 6 bases of the junction left unmatched. The CDR3 region has the DNA TGTGCCAGCAGCTCCGGACTAGCGGGAGTGGGGTTCTTC. Protein sequence: CASSSGLAGVGFF.

V gene TRBV5-3 combines with J gene TRBJ2-2; 10 bases match TRBD2. TRBV5-3 is placed among ORFs of uncertain function. The length of the CDR3 is 18 residues. V dropped 0 bases and J dropped 1; count of bases not matched to a gene: 6. CDR3 amino acids: CARSLEAGGLWNTGELFF. For the CDR3, the DNA is TGTGCCAGAAGCTTGGAAGCGGGGGGGCTCTGGAACACCGGGGAGCTGTTTTTT.

This clone came up once. The gene calls are TRBV29-1 and TRBJ2-1; perhaps TRBD1 as D (5 bases). Germline V gives CDR1 SQVTM, CDR2 ANQGSEA. The V gene lost 4 bases and the J gene lost 3 bases, with 13 bases spanning the gap. There are 14 residues in the CDR3. CDR3 residues: CSVGRRDSYNEQFF. The CDR3 nucleotides read TGCAGCGTTGGGCGCCGAGACAGCTACAATGAGCAGTTCTTC.

The chain joins TRBV2 to TRBJ2-1, with no clear D. The V gene's germline CDR1 is SNHLY and CDR2 FYNNEI. V was pared by 4 bases and J by 16 bases, with 14 bases between. The CDR3 is 11 amino acids. The CDR3 region is CASSVGSVGFF. CDR3 bases: TGTGCCAGCAGTGTTGGGTCTGTGGGTTTCTTC. Full variable domain (outside the CDR3, taken from reference TRBV2 and TRBJ2-1): EPEVTQTPSHQVTQMGQEVILRCVPISNHLYFYWYRQILGQKVEFLVSFYNNEISEKSEIFDDQFSVERPDGSNFTLKIRSTKLEDSAMYFCASSVGSVGFFGPGTRLTVL.

The chain has TRBV4-1 and TRBJ2-6; tentatively, D is TRBD2 (5 bases). The CDR3 has 15 amino acids. The V gene lost 10 bases and the J gene lost 2 bases, with 15 bases spanning the gap. CDR1 and CDR2 from the germline V gene are MGHRA and YSYEKL. The CDR3 is CATEDRETGANVLTF. The CDR3, as DNA: TGCGCCACCGAGGATAGGGAGACTGGGGCCAACGTCCTGACTTTC.

The sample holds one count of this clone. This chain uses TRBV7-9 with TRBJ2-1; no definite D call. The V end was cut by 3 bases, the J end by 7 bases, with 10 bases between. Germline-derived CDR1 and CDR2 are SEHNR and FQNEAQ (reference sequence). This CDR3 contains 13 residues. The CDR3 sequence is CASSFGFPNEQFF. CDR3 bases: TGTGCCAGCAGCTTCGGGTTCCCTAATGAGCAGTTCTTC.